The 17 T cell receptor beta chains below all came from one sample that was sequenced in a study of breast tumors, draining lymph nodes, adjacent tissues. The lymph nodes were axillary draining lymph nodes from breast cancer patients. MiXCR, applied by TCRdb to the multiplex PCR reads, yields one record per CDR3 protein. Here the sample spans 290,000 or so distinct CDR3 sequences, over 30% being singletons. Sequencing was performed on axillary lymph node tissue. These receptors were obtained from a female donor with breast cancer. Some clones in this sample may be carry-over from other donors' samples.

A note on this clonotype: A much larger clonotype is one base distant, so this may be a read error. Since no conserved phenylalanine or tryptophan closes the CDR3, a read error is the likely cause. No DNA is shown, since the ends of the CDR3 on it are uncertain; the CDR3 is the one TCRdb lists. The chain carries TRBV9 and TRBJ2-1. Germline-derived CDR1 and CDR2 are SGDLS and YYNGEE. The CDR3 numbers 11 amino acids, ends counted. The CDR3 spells CASSLGAGRFL.

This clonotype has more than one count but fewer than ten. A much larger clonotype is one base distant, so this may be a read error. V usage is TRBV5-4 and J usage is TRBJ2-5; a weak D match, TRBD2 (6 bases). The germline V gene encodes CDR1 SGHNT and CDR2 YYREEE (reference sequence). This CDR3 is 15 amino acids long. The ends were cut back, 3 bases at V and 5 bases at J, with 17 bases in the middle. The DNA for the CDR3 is TGTGCCAGCAGCTCCACCCAGGCGGCGGGGGAGACCCAGTACTTC. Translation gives CASSSTQAAGETQYF.

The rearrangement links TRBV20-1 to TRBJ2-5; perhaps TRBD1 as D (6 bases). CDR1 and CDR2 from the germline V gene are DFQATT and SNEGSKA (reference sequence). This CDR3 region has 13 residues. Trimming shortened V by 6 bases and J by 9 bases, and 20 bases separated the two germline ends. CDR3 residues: CSADSTGDQPQYF. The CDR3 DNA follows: TGCAGTGCGGACTCGACAGGTGATCAGCCCCAGTACTTC.

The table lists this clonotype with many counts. The CDR3 DNA reads TGTGCCACCAGCAGAGATTTGCAAGTCAATCAGCCCCAGCATTTT. Residues: CATSRDLQVNQPQHF. The rearrangement uses TRBV15 and TRBJ1-5; D gene uncertain. This CDR3 contains 15 residues. Germline V gives CDR1 LNHNV, CDR2 YYDKDF (reference sequence). With 0 bases removed from V and 3 bases from J, the gap between germline ends came to 9 bases.

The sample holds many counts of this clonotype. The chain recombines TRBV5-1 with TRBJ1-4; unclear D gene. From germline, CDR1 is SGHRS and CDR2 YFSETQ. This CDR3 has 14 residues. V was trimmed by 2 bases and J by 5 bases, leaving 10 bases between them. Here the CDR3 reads CASSLRTGNEKLFF. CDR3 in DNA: TGCGCCAGCAGCTTACGGACGGGGAATGAAAAACTGTTTTTT.

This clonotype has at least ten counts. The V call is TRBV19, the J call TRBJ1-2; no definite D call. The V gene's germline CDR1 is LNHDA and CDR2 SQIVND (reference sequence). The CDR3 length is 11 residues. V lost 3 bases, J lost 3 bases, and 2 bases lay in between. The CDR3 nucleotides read TGTGCCAGTAGTATTGACTATGGCTACACCTTC. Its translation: CASSIDYGYTF.

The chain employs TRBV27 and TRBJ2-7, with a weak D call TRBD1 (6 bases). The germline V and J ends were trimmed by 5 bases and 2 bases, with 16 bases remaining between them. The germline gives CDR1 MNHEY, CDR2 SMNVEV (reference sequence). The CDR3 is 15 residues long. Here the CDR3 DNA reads TGTGCCAGCAGTCCCAAGACAGGTTACCCCTACGAGCAGTACTTC. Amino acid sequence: CASSPKTGYPYEQYF.

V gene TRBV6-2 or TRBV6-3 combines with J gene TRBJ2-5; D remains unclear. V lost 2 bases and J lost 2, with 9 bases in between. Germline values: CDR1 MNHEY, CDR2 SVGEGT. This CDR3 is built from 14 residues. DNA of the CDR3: TGTGCCAGCAGTTACCTACGACTTCAAGAGACCCAGTACTTC. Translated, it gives CASSYLRLQETQYF.

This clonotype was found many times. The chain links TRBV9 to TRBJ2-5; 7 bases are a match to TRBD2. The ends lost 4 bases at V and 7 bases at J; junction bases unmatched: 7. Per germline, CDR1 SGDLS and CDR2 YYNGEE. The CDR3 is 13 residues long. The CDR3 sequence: CASSPTSDGTQYF. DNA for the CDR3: TGTGCCAGCAGCCCAACTAGCGACGGGACCCAGTACTTC.

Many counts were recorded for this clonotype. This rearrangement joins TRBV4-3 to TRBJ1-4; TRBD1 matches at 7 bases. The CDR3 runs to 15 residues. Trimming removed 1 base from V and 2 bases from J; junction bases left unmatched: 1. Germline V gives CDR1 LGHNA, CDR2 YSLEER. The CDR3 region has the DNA TGCGCCAGCAGCCAAGCAGGGGGGACTAATGAAAAACTGTTTTTT. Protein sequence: CASSQAGGTNEKLFF.

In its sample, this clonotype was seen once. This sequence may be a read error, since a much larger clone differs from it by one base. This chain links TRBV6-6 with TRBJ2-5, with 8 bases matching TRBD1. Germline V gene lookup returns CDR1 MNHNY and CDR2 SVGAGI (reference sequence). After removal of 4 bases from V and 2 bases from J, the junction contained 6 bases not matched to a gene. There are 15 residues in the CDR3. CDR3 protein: CASSCPRDRQETQYF. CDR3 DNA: TGTGCCAGCAGTTGCCCCCGGGACAGGCAAGAGACCCAGTACTTC.

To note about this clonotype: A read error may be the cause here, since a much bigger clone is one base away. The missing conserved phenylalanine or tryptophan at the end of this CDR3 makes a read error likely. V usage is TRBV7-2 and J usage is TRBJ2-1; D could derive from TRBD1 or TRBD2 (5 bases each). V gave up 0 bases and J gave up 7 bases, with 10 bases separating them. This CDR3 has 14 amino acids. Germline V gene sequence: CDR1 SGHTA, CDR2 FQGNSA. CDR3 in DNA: TGTGCCAGCAGCTTAGCGGGACGCCGTAATGAGCAGTTCTCC. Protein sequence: CASSLAGRRNEQFS.

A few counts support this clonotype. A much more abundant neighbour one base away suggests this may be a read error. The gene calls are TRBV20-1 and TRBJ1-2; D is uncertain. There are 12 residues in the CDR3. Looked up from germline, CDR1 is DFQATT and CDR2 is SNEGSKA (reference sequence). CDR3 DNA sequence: TGCAGTGCCCCCCCTGGTGACCATGGCTCCACCTTC. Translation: CSAPPGDHGSTF.

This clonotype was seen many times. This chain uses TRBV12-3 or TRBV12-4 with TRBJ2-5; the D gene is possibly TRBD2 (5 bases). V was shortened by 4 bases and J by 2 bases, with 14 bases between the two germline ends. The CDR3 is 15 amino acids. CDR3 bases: TGTGCCAGCAGTTCCGGGCGGGCGACGCAAGAGACCCAGTACTTC. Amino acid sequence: CASSSGRATQETQYF.

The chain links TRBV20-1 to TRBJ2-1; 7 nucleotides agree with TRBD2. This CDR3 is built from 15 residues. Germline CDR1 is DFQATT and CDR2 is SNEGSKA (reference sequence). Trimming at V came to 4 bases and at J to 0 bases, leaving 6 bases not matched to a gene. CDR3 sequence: CSAISGTNSYNEQFF. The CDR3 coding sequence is TGCAGTGCTATCTCCGGGACTAACTCCTACAATGAGCAGTTCTTC.

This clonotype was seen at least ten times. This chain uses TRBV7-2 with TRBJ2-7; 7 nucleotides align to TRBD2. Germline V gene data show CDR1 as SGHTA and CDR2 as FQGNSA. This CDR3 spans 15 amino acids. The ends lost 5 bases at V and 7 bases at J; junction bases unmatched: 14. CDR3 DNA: TGTGCCAGCAGCCTTAGCGGGCCCGCTCAGGGAGAGCAGTACTTC. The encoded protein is CASSLSGPAQGEQYF.

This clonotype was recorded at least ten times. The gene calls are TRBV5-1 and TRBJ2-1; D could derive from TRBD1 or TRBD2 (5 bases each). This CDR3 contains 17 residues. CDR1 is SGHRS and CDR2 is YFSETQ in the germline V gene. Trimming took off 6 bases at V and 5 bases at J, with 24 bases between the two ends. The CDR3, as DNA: TGCGCCAGCACTTCTGGCTTTCCGGGGCCTACCAACAATGAGCAGTTCTTC. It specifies CASTSGFPGPTNNEQFF.